This TCR beta chain stems from a study of cytomegalovirus exposure and HLA in healthy donors. Amplification used 60 Vbeta primers and 13 Jbeta primers. The assay was immunoSEQ multiplex PCR, and TCRdb's table has in-frame clones only and misses some. The data show 160,000 or so clones, 65% to 85% seen once. Trimming stripped 6 bases from V and 12 bases from J, with 18 bases between. CDR3 length: 12 residues. Per the germline V gene, CDR1 is MNHNS and CDR2 is SASEGT. This clone was recorded a few times. Its antigen is as yet unknown. General study points: Looking again later, the authors saw that most CMV-associated TCR beta chains seemed HLA-restricted. Exclusion applied to some V segments, including TRBV6-2 and TRBV6-3, as they were indistinguishable.

The chain couples TRBV6-1 to TRBJ2-7; D possibly corresponds to TRBD2 (7 bases). This sequence originates from a man aged 55 to 70 in good health and CMV-seronegative. Sequenced sample: PBMCs. The CDR3 coding sequence is TGTGCCAGCAGCCCCTGGGGGGGCCGCGGGTACTTC. Translated: CASSPWGGRGYF.